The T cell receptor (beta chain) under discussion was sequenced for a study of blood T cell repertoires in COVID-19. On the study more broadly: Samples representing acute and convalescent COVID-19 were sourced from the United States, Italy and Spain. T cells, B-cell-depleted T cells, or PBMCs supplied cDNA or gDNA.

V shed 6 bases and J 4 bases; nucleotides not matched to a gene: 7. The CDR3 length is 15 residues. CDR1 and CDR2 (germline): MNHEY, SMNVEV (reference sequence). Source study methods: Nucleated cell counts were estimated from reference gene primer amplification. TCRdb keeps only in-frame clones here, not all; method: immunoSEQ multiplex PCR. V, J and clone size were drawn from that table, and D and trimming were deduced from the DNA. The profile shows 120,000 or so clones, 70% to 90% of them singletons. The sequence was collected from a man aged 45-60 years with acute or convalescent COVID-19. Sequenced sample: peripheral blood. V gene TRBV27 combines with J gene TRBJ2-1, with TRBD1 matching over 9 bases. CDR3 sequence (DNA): TGTGCCAGCAGCAGGACAGGGGCCTTATACAATGAGCAGTTCTTC. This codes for CASSRTGALYNEQFF.